The next 19 T cell receptor beta chains were all read from a single sample in a study of patients and donors after allogeneic stem cell transplantation. TCRdb fed the RT-PCR reads into MiXCR, producing one record per CDR3 protein. The sample consists of over 350,000 distinct CDR3 sequences, under 20% of them appearing once. The sample comprised blood, either unsorted or a sorted T cell fraction (not recorded which). These receptors originate from a human donor who was either an allogeneic HSCT recipient or a stem cell or donor lymphocyte infusion donor (not recorded which). It is not recorded whose cells these are; they may come from a transplant donor.

Only a few counts were recorded for this clonotype. V gene TRBV5-1 combines with J gene TRBJ2-7; TRBD1 matches at 9 bases. Germline V CDR1 and CDR2: SGHRS, YFSETQ. The CDR3 contains 14 residues. Trimming cost V 4 bases and J 10 bases; bases outside gene matches: 12. CDR3 loop: CASSPNGDREEQYF. The DNA of the CDR3 is TGCGCCAGCAGCCCCAACGGGGACAGGGAGGAACAGTACTTC.

The chain couples TRBV5-1 to TRBJ2-7, with D possibly matching TRBD2 (6 bases). V gave up 1 base and J gave up 0 bases, with 11 bases separating them. Germline V lookup: CDR1 SGHRS, CDR2 YFSETQ. The CDR3 has 15 amino acids. For the CDR3, the DNA is TGCGCCAGCAGCTTGCCTATCGGGGGCTCCTACGAGCAGTACTTC. This codes for CASSLPIGGSYEQYF.

A note on this clonotype: The junction differs from germline at one of its ends, possibly a read error. This sequence joins TRBV7-9 and TRBJ1-2; 7 bases are a match to TRBD1. The length of the CDR3 is 15 residues. Germline V lookup: CDR1 SEHNR, CDR2 FQNEAQ (reference sequence). In nucleotides, the CDR3 is TGTGCCAGCAGGTTAGCTGTGACAGGGTCTGGTGGCTACACCTTC. Translating it yields CASRLAVTGSGGYTF.

The genes are TRBV12-3 or TRBV12-4 and TRBJ1-2; TRBD1 matches at 11 bases. The junction had 5 bases not matched to a gene; V was cut back by 3 bases and J by 2 bases. The CDR3 is made up of 16 amino acids. The CDR3 here is CASSLSGTGGNYGYTF. DNA for the CDR3: TGTGCCAGCAGTTTGTCCGGGACAGGGGGGAACTATGGCTACACCTTC.

This rearrangement joins TRBV4-2 to TRBJ2-7, with 8 nucleotides matching TRBD1. CDR1 is LGHNA, CDR2 YNFKEQ, per germline. V shed 4 bases, J shed 3 bases, and the junction held 11 bases outside the gene matches. There are 16 residues in the CDR3. This chain's CDR3 is CASSPGRTGRHYEQYF. The CDR3 DNA reads TGTGCCAGCAGCCCGGGAAGGACAGGGAGGCACTACGAGCAGTACTTC.

There are a few counts of this clonotype. The rearrangement links TRBV4-1 to TRBJ2-7; the D gene could be TRBD1 or TRBD2 (5 bases each). CDR1 is MGHRA and CDR2 is YSYEKL in the germline V gene. CDR3 size: 13 residues. V was cut by 5 bases and J by 3 bases, with 11 bases left in between. The CDR3 DNA sequence: TGCGCCAGCAGCTACCGGGACGGCTACGAGCAGTACTTC. Its protein product is CASSYRDGYEQYF.

The V and J genes are TRBV30 and TRBJ2-5; D gene uncertain. Germline lookup yields CDR1 GTSNPN and CDR2 SVGIG (reference sequence). The CDR3 contains 14 residues. V gave up 4 bases and J gave up 1 base, with 13 bases separating them. CDR3 amino acids: CAWNSWSTQETQYF. The DNA for the CDR3 is TGTGCCTGGAACTCTTGGAGCACCCAAGAGACCCAGTACTTC.

There are a few counts of this clonotype. The J gene is TRBJ2-7, the V gene TRBV6-5; D is tentatively TRBD1 or TRBD2 (7 bases each). The V gene lost 4 bases and the J gene lost 2 bases, with 12 bases spanning the gap. Germline V gene data show CDR1 as MNHEY and CDR2 as SVGAGI. The CDR3 spans 14 residues. DNA for the CDR3: TGTGCCAGCAGTTCTCAGGGGGGGCCCTACGAGCAGTACTTC. Protein sequence: CASSSQGGPYEQYF.

The genes are TRBV7-2 and TRBJ2-1; 7 positions agree with TRBD1. V gave up 3 bases and J gave up 12 bases; unmatched junction bases: 5. Germline V gene lookup returns CDR1 SGHTA and CDR2 FQGNSA. This CDR3 has 12 amino acids. In nucleotides, the CDR3 is TGTGCCAGCAGCTTCGACAGGGTTGTGCAGTTCTTC. This sequence encodes CASSFDRVVQFF.

This sequence joins TRBV5-8 and TRBJ2-1, with TRBD2 identical over 7 bases. V gave up 4 bases and J gave up 4 bases; unmatched junction bases: 8. The CDR3 contains 15 residues. CDR1 is SGHTS, CDR2 YDEGEE, per germline. CDR3 DNA sequence: TGTGCCAGCAGCCGGGACTATTCTTTTTACAATGAGCAGTTCTTC. This gives the protein CASSRDYSFYNEQFF.

This clonotype was seen more than once but under ten times. V is TRBV14 and J is TRBJ2-2, with 13 bases that match TRBD2. V was pared by 6 bases and J by 9 bases, with 7 bases of the junction left unmatched. This CDR3 region has 15 residues. Germline V gene data show CDR1 as SGHDN and CDR2 as FVKESK. This CDR3 reads CASSKLAGGSRELFF. CDR3 bases: TGTGCCAGCAGTAAACTAGCGGGAGGGTCCCGGGAGCTGTTTTTT.

The chain joins TRBV20-1 to TRBJ1-2; D ambiguous. The CDR3 has 12 residues. Germline V gene data show CDR1 as DFQATT and CDR2 as SNEGSKA (reference sequence). The germline V and J ends were trimmed by 6 bases and 4 bases, with 12 bases remaining between them. In DNA form, the CDR3 reads TGCAGTGCCGTTACAGAACTCTATGGCTACACCTTC. Residues: CSAVTELYGYTF.

This chain connects TRBV4-1 to TRBJ1-4; TRBD1 aligns across 7 bases. V gave up 1 base and J gave up 8 bases; unmatched junction bases: 13. CDR1 is MGHRA and CDR2 is YSYEKL in the germline V gene. The CDR3 has 17 residues. CDR3 DNA sequence: TGCGCCAGCAGCCAAGGGAGTGGGTGGGACAGACGCGAAAAACTGTTTTTT. Protein sequence: CASSQGSGWDRREKLFF.

The chain joins TRBV4-1 to TRBJ2-1, with 8 bases that match TRBD2. This CDR3 region has 15 residues. V was clipped by 1 base and J by 2 bases; unmatched bases: 1. Germline V CDR1 and CDR2: MGHRA, YSYEKL. DNA of the CDR3: TGCGCCAGCAGCCAAGTAGCGGGGCCCTACAATGAGCAGTTCTTC. Protein product: CASSQVAGPYNEQFF.

This clonotype has only one observation. This chain joins TRBV3-1 and TRBJ2-7; the match to TRBD2 covers 12 bases. The ends lost 4 bases at V and 3 bases at J; junction bases unmatched: 7. This CDR3 contains 16 residues. Germline CDR1 is LGHDT and CDR2 is YNNKEL (reference sequence). CDR3 bases: TGTGCCAGCAGCCTATGGACTAGCGGGGCACACTACGAGCAGTACTTC. Translation: CASSLWTSGAHYEQYF.

The chain employs TRBV20-1 and TRBJ1-3; 8 bases are a match to TRBD1. This CDR3 is built from 14 residues. Germline V gene sequence: CDR1 DFQATT, CDR2 SNEGSKA (reference sequence). V was pared by 5 bases and J by 0 bases, with 3 bases of the junction left unmatched. CDR3 amino acids: CSAGTGGSGNTIYF. CDR3 bases: TGCAGTGCTGGTACAGGGGGCTCTGGAAACACCATATATTTT.

This clonotype was counted between two and nine times. This rearrangement joins TRBV20-1 to TRBJ1-1; tentatively, D is TRBD1 (6 bases). Germline V gene sequence: CDR1 DFQATT, CDR2 SNEGSKA (reference sequence). The CDR3 has 19 residues. Deletions cut 0 bases from V and 1 base from J, with 24 bases between. CDR3 bases: TGCAGTGCTAGAGATCAACGGGGGGCGATTCTGGGTCGGAACACTGAAGCTTTCTTT. This gives the protein CSARDQRGAILGRNTEAFF.

This clonotype showed up just a few times. The chain carries TRBV20-1 and TRBJ1-2, with TRBD1 matching 8 bases. The CDR3 runs to 15 residues. Per the germline V gene, CDR1 is DFQATT and CDR2 is SNEGSKA (reference sequence). The trim removed 0 bases at V and 2 bases at J, leaving 5 bases unmatched. In DNA form, the CDR3 reads TGCAGTGCTAGAGATCAAAGGACAGGGAACTATGGCTACACCTTC. This translates into CSARDQRTGNYGYTF.

There are many counts of this clonotype. For the CDR3, the DNA is TGTGCCAGCCGAGGTCCCACAGATACGCAGTATTTT. This codes for CASRGPTDTQYF. The chain joins TRBV27 to TRBJ2-3, with unresolved D. Trimming pared 8 bases from V and 2 bases from J, leaving 8 bases between. The CDR3 length is 12 residues. Germline V lookup: CDR1 MNHEY, CDR2 SMNVEV (reference sequence).